This entry is about one T cell receptor beta chain. What it recognizes is unknown. Two replicates of around 200 ng each gave 400 ng DNA per sample, survey resolution. Some clones are missing from TCRdb's copy, which holds only in-frame ones; the method was immunoSEQ multiplex PCR. The top ten clones hold 9.7% of a sample with 6,000 or so clones, 70% to 85% of them seen once. V gave up 1 base and J gave up 7 bases, with 19 bases separating them. The CDR3 runs to 16 residues. Per the germline V gene, CDR1 is MNHEY and CDR2 is SMNVEV (reference sequence). These data are taken from a study of hypomethylating agent response in myelodysplastic syndrome. General study results and limits: Analysis covered a small cohort of just about ten patients.

The input for sequencing was bone marrow, taken before or after starting hypomethylating agent treatment for myelodysplastic syndrome (not recorded which). The chain joins TRBV27 to TRBJ1-2, with D possibly TRBD1 on 5 matching bases. This TCR was sampled from a human donor with myelodysplastic syndrome. As DNA, the CDR3 is TGTGCCAGCAGTTTATGGAGTCGAGGAGGGGAGGGTGGCTACACCTTC. Encoded protein: CASSLWSRGGEGGYTF.